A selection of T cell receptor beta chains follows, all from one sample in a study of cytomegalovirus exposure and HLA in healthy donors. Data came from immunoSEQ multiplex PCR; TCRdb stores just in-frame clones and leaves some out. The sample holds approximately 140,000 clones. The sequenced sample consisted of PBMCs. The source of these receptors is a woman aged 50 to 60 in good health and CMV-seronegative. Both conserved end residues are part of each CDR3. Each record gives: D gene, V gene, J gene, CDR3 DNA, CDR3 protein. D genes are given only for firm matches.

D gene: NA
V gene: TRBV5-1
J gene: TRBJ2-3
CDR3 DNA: TGCGCCAGCAGCTTCAGGGGGGTGTATACAGATACGCAGTATTTT
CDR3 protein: CASSFRGVYTDTQYF

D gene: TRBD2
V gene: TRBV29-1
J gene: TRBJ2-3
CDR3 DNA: TGCAGCGTTGAGCCCTTTGCCGGGACTAGCGGGGGAAGCACAGATACGCAGTATTTT
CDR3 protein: CSVEPFAGTSGGSTDTQYF

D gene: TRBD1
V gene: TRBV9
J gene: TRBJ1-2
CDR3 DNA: TGTGCCAGCAGCGAAATAGTGAACAGGGGACTAGCTAACTATGGCTACACCTTC
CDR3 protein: CASSEIVNRGLANYGYTF

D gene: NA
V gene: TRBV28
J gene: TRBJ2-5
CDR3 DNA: TGTGCCAGCAGTATCCCGACAGAGTGGGAGACCCAGTACTTC
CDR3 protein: CASSIPTEWETQYF

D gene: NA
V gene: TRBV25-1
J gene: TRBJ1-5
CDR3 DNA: TGTGCCAGCAGTAATACAGGACGAGATCAGCCCCAGCATTTT
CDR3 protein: CASSNTGRDQPQHF

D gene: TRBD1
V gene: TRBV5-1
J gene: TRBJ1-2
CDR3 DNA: TGCGCCAGCAGCTTGGCCACAGGGGATATGGGGGGCTACACCTTC
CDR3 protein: CASSLATGDMGGYTF

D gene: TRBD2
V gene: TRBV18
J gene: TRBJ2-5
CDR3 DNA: TGTGCCAGCTCACCACCACGAGCGGGAGTTACTCAAGAGACCCAGTACTTC
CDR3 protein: CASSPPRAGVTQETQYF

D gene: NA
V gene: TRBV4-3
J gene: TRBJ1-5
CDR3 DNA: TGCGCCAGCAGCCAAGTTTGGGTAGGGGCCAATCAGCCCCAGCATTTT
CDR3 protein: CASSQVWVGANQPQHF

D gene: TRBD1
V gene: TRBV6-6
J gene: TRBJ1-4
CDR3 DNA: TGTGCCAGCAGAAGGACAGGGAACGAAAAACTGTTTTTT
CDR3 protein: CASRRTGNEKLFF

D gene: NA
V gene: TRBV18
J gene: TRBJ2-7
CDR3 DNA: TGTGCCAGCTCACCCAGGGTAAACGAGCAGTACTTC
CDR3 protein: CASSPRVNEQYF

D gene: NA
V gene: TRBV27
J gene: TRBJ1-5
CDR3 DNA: TGTGCCAGCAGTTCCCCAGGAAACAATCAGCCCCAGCATTTT
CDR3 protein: CASSSPGNNQPQHF

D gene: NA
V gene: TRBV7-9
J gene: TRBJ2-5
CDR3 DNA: TGTGCCAGCAGCTTAACAGCGGGGACCCAGTACTTC
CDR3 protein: CASSLTAGTQYF

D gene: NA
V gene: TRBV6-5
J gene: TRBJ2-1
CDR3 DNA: TGTGCCAGCAGCCCCTCGCAGGGGGGTGAGCAGTTCTTC
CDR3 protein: CASSPSQGGEQFF

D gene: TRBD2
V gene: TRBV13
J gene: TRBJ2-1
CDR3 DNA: TGTGCCAGCAGCTTAGAGGTTTTAGCGGGGGGGACCAATGAGCAGTTCTTC
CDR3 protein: CASSLEVLAGGTNEQFF

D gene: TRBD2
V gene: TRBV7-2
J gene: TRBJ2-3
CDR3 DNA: TGTGCCAGCAGCCCAGGGACTAGCCCAGATACGCAGTATTTT
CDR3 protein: CASSPGTSPDTQYF

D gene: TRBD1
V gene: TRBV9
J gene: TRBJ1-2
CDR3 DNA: TGTGCCAGCAGCGGCGGGACAGATGGCTACACCTTC
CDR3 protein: CASSGGTDGYTF

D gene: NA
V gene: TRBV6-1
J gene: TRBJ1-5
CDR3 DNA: TGTGCCAGCAGTGGAAACAGGGTTAGCAATCAGCCCCAGCATTTT
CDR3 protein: CASSGNRVSNQPQHF

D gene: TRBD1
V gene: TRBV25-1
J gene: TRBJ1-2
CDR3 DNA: TGTGCCAGCAGCGGACAGGGGGCGCCTAACTATGGCTACACCTTC
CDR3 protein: CASSGQGAPNYGYTF

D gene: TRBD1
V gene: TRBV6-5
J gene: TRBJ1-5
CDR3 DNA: TGTGCCAGCAGCGGGACAGGGCTTCGTCAGCCCCAGCATTTT
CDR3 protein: CASSGTGLRQPQHF

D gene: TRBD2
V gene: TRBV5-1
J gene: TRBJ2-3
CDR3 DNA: TGCGCCAGCGTTCCGACTAGCGGGAGGATTACAGATACGCAGTATTTT
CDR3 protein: CASVPTSGRITDTQYF

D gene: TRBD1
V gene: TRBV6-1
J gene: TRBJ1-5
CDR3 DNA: TGTGCCAGCAGTGAAGAGCCGACAGGGTGGGAGCCCCAGCATTTT
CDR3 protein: CASSEEPTGWEPQHF

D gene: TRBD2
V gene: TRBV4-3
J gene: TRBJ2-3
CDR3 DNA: TGCGCCAGCAGCCAAGATACTAGCGGAGCCACAGATACGCAGTATTTT
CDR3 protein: CASSQDTSGATDTQYF

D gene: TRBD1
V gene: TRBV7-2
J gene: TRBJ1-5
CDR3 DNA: TGTGCCAGCAGCTTAGTGGGGGGGACAGGACCTAGCAATCAGCCCCAGCATTTT
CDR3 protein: CASSLVGGTGPSNQPQHF

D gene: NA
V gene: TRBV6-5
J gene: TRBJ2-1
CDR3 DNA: TGTGCCAGCAGTTATAGCCAGGGGTACAATGAGCAGTTCTTC
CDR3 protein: CASSYSQGYNEQFF

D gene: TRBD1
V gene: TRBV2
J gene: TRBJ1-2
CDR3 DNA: TGTGCCAGCACTCGGGACAGTATAAATGTTGACTATGGCTACACCTTC
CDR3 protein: CASTRDSINVDYGYTF

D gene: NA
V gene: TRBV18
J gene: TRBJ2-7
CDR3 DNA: TGTGCCAGCTCACCACCGGGACTTGAGCAGTACTTC
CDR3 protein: CASSPPGLEQYF

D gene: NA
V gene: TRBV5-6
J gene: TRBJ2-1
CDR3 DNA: TGTGCCAGCAGCTTGGCCGGTGGTACCTATTACAATGAGCAGTTCTTC
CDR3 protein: CASSLAGGTYYNEQFF

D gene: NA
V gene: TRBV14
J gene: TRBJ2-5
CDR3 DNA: TGTGCCAGCAGCCAAGAACTAGGAAAAGGAGAGACCCAGTACTTC
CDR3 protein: CASSQELGKGETQYF

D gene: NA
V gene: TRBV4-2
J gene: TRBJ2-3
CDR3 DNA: TGTGCCAGCAGCCAAGGGGCCTCACGATCCACAGATACGCAGTATTTT
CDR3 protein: CASSQGASRSTDTQYF

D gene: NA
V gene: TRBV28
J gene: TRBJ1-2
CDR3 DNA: TGTGCCACCACAAAACTCGGGGATGGCTACACCTTC
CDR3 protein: CATTKLGDGYTF

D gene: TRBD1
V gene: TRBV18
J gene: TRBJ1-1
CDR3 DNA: TGTGCCAGCTCACTAGGACAGGGGGCTAACACTGAAGCTTTCTTT
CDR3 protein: CASSLGQGANTEAFF

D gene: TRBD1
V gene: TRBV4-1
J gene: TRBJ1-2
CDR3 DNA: TGCGCCAGCAGCCAAGGACAGGGAACTCACTATGGCTACACCTTC
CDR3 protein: CASSQGQGTHYGYTF

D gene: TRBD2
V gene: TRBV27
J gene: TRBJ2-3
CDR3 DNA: TGTGCCGGCCCCGGACTAGCTTTCACAGATACGCAGTATTTT
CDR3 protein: CAGPGLAFTDTQYF

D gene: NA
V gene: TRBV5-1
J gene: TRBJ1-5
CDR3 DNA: TGCGCCAGCAGTCCGGACACGAATAATCAGCCCCAGCATTTT
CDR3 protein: CASSPDTNNQPQHF

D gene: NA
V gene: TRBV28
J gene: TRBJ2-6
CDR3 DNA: TGTGCCACCCCGTCAGGGGTAGGGGCCAACGTCCTGACTTTC
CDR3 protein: CATPSGVGANVLTF

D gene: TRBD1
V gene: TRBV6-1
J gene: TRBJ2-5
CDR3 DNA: TGTGCCAGCAGTGTGGGACAGCAAGAGACCCAGTACTTC
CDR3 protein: CASSVGQQETQYF

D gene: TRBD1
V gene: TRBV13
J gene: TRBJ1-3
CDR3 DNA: TGTGCCAGCAGCTCCGGACAGGGGAAGAACACCATATATTTT
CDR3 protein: CASSSGQGKNTIYF

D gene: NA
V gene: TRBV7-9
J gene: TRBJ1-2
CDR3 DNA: TGTGCCAGCAGCCCGGAGGACAGATATAACTATGGCTACACCTTC
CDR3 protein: CASSPEDRYNYGYTF

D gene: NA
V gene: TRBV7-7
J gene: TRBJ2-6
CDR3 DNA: TGTGCTACCTCATCCGGGAGCCGCTCTGGGGCCAACGTCCTGACTTTC
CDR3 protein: CATSSGSRSGANVLTF

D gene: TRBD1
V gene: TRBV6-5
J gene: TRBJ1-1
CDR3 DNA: TGTGCCAGCAGTTACTCCGGGCAGGGGGATACTGAAGCTTTCTTT
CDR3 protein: CASSYSGQGDTEAFF

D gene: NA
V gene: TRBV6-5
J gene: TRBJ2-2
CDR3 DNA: TGTGCCAGCAGTCAGAGGTCCGGGGAGCTGTTTTTT
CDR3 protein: CASSQRSGELFF

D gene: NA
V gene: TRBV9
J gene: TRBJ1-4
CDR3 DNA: TGTGCCAGCAGCGGGGGTGGAGGTTCTGAAAAACTGTTTTTT
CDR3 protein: CASSGGGGSEKLFF

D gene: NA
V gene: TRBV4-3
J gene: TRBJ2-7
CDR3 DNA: TGCGCCAGCAGCCAAGAAACAGGTTTATCCTACGAGCAGTACTTC
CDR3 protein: CASSQETGLSYEQYF

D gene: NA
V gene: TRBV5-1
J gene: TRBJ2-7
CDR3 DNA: TGCGCCAGCAGCGCGGGACAGTCCTACGAGCAGTACTTC
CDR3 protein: CASSAGQSYEQYF

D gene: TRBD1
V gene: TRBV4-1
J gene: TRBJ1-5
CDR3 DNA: TGCGCCAGCTCCACCGGGACAGGGTATCAGTTGGGTCAGCCCCAGCATTTT
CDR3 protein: CASSTGTGYQLGQPQHF

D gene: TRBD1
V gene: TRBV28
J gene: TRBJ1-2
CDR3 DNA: TGTGCCAGGGGGGACAGGGTAAATGGCTACACCTTC
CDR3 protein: CARGDRVNGYTF

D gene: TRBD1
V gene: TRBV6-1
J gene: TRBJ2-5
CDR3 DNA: TGTGCCAGCAACAGGGACAGCCAAGAGACCCAGTACTTC
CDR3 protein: CASNRDSQETQYF

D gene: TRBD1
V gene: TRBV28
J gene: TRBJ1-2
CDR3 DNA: TGTGCCAGCACAATGAGGGGGACAGGGGCTAACTATGGCTACACCTTC
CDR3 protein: CASTMRGTGANYGYTF

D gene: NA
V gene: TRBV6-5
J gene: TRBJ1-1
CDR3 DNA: TGTGCCAGCAGTCGGCCCACCCGAGGGAACACTGAAGCTTTCTTT
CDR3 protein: CASSRPTRGNTEAFF

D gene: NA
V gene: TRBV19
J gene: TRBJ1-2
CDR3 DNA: TGTGCCAGTACCACCAGACAGGAAATCTATGGCTACACCTTC
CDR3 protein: CASTTRQEIYGYTF

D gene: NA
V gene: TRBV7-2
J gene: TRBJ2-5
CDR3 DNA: TGTGCCAGCAGCCCAACAAAAGAGACCCAGTACTTC
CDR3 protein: CASSPTKETQYF

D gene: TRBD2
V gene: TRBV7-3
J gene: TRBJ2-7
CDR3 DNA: TGTGCCAGCAGCTCAACTAGCGGGTCCTACGAGCAGTACTTC
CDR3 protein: CASSSTSGSYEQYF

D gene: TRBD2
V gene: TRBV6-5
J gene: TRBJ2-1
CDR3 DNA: TGTGCCAGCAGTTGGGGACTAGCGGACGATGAGCAGTTCTTC
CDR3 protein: CASSWGLADDEQFF

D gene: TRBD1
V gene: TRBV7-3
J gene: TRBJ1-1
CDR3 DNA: TGTGCCAGCAGCCAAACGACAGGGGCCGGTGAAGCTTTCTTT
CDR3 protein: CASSQTTGAGEAFF

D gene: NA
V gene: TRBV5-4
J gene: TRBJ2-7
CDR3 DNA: TGTGCCAGCGGTTTGGACTCGTCCGCCTACGAGCAGTACTTC
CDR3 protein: CASGLDSSAYEQYF

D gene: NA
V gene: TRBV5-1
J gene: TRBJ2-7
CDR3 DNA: TGCGCCAGCAGCTTGGCGGGTGGGTTCAACGAGCAGTACTTC
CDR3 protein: CASSLAGGFNEQYF